One sample yielded the 15 T cell receptor beta chains listed below, sequenced in a study of graft-versus-host responses after intestinal transplantation. The antigens of these receptors remain unknown. Profiling relied on immunoSEQ multiplex PCR, and the TCRdb table lists in-frame clones only, not all of them. Altogether over 100,000 clones are present, over 85% being singletons, with the ten largest covering around 0.12%. The specimen was unstimulated CD4+ T cells sorted from spleen or lymph node cells, collected before intestinal transplant. These receptors all stem from a human donor who received an intestinal transplant.

The chain has TRBV7-6 and TRBJ2-3; D possibly uses TRBD1 or TRBD2 (6 bases each). The V end was cut by 5 bases, the J end by 1 base, with 13 bases between. The CDR3 consists of 15 residues. From germline, CDR1 is SGHVS and CDR2 FNYEAQ. CDR3 in amino acids: CASSPGGFGTDTQYF. The CDR3 DNA follows: TGTGCCAGCAGCCCCGGGGGCTTCGGCACAGATACGCAGTATTTT.

This rearrangement joins TRBV10-3 to TRBJ1-5; TRBD1 is a possible D gene (6 bases). Per germline, CDR1 ENHRY and CDR2 SYGVKD. This CDR3 is built from 14 residues. Trimming took off 4 bases at V and 4 bases at J, with 11 bases between the two ends. CDR3 amino acids: CAISVGRGNQPQHF. The CDR3 bases are TGTGCCATCAGTGTTGGCAGGGGAAATCAGCCCCAGCATTTT.

This sequence joins TRBV5-4 and TRBJ2-2; D may be TRBD1 or TRBD2 (5 bases each). The CDR3 length is 16 residues. V dropped 0 bases and J dropped 3 bases, with 12 bases sitting between them. Germline V gene lookup returns CDR1 SGHNT and CDR2 YYREEE (reference sequence). The CDR3 reads CASSLDPGRDTGELFF. The DNA of the CDR3 is TGTGCCAGCAGCTTGGATCCGGGGCGGGACACCGGGGAGCTGTTTTTT.

The chain couples TRBV28 to TRBJ2-2; 8 bases align to TRBD1. CDR1 and CDR2 from the germline V gene are MDHEN and SYDVKM. J gave up 6 bases and V 6 bases, and 9 bases lay outside the gene matches. The CDR3 contains 15 residues. CDR3 DNA sequence: TGTGCCAGCAGGCCGGGACAGGTGTTTTCCGGGGAGCTGTTTTTT. It encodes CASRPGQVFSGELFF.

The V call is TRBV18, the J call TRBJ2-2, with D possibly TRBD1 on 5 matching bases. V was clipped by 4 bases and J by 7 bases, with 16 bases between them. CDR3 length equals 15 residues. CDR1 and CDR2 (germline): KGHSH, LQKENI. CDR3 protein: CASSRSQDENGELFF. The CDR3 DNA follows: TGTGCCAGCTCACGGTCACAGGACGAGAACGGGGAGCTGTTTTTT. The full variable domain, rest sourced from reference TRBV18 and TRBJ2-2, is NAGVMQNPRHLVRRRGQEARLRCSPMKGHSHVYWYRQLPEEGLKFMVYLQKENIIDESGMPKERFSAEFPKEGPSILRIQQVVRGDSAAYFCASSRSQDENGELFFGEGSRLTVL.

Comments on this clone: One end of the junction fails to match germline, which may point to a read error. This chain uses TRBV29-1 with TRBJ2-7, with 13 bases fitting TRBD2. This CDR3 comprises 12 residues. Germline V CDR1 and CDR2: SQVTM, ANQGSEA. The chain's CDR3 is CSGTSGSQGLPF. CDR3 nucleotide sequence: TGCAGCGGGACTAGCGGGAGTCAAGGATTGCCTTTC.

The chain uses TRBV28 and TRBJ2-7; 11 bases agree with TRBD2. Unmatched junction bases numbered 5, after V lost 3 bases and J lost 4 bases. The CDR3 has 15 amino acids. Germline V gives CDR1 MDHEN, CDR2 SYDVKM. The CDR3 nucleotides read TGTGCCAGCAGTTTCCGACTAGCGGGACTATACGAGCAGTACTTC. Translated, it gives CASSFRLAGLYEQYF.

The chain joins TRBV5-1 to TRBJ2-3; 8 bases map to TRBD2. Germline CDR1 and CDR2: SGHRS and YFSETQ. V lost 4 bases and J lost 0; bases outside the gene matches: 4. The CDR3 extends over 15 amino acids. CDR3 nucleotide sequence: TGCGCCAGCAGCCCAGGACTAGCTAGCACAGATACGCAGTATTTT. It is translated as CASSPGLASTDTQYF.

The chain has TRBV18 and TRBJ1-5, with D maybe TRBD1 (6 bases). V lost 0 bases to trimming and J lost 2 bases, with 14 bases between them. This CDR3 is built from 17 residues. Germline V gene lookup returns CDR1 KGHSH and CDR2 LQKENI. CDR3 nucleotides: TGTGCCAGCTCACCACCGGGCACAGGGTACGGCAATCAGCCCCAGCATTTT. This translates into CASSPPGTGYGNQPQHF.

The table lists this clone with a count of one. The chain has TRBV5-1 and TRBJ2-1, with a possible D match to TRBD2 (5 bases). The CDR3 loop spans 15 amino acids. Germline CDR1 reads SGHRS; CDR2 reads YFSETQ. The V gene lost 0 bases and the J gene lost 8 bases, with 15 bases spanning the gap. The CDR3 reads CASSLVRVPGDEQFF. CDR3 nucleotide sequence: TGCGCCAGCAGCTTGGTGCGGGTCCCTGGGGATGAGCAGTTCTTC.

This clone was observed a handful of times. The CDR3 sequence is CASRRGPSTEAFF. DNA of the CDR3: TGTGCCAGCAGAAGGGGGCCCAGCACTGAAGCTTTCTTT. This sequence joins TRBV2 and TRBJ1-1; TRBD1 aligns across 7 bases. Germline loops: CDR1 SNHLY, CDR2 FYNNEI. V lost 6 bases, J lost 4 bases, and 5 bases stayed unmatched. The CDR3 spans 13 residues.

The rearrangement links TRBV19 to TRBJ1-5, with a possible D match to TRBD1 (6 bases). The germline V gene encodes CDR1 LNHDA and CDR2 SQIVND (reference sequence). With 6 bases removed from V and 9 bases from J, the gap between germline ends came to 15 bases. This CDR3 spans 13 amino acids. The CDR3: CASRGQSKRPQHF. CDR3 nucleotides: TGTGCCAGTAGAGGACAGTCCAAGCGGCCCCAGCATTTT.

In nucleotides, the CDR3 is TGTGCCAGCAGTGCCAGACAGGGAGAGACCCAGTACTTC. Translating gives CASSARQGETQYF. This chain links TRBV6-4 with TRBJ2-5; 7 nucleotides match TRBD1. The ends lost 4 bases at V and 4 bases at J; junction bases unmatched: 3. The CDR3 spans 13 residues. Germline V lookup: CDR1 MRHNA, CDR2 SNTAGT.

V usage is TRBV28 and J usage is TRBJ2-7; the match to TRBD2 covers 8 bases. With 4 bases clipped from V and 5 bases from J, the junction kept 10 bases outside the gene matches. The CDR3 is 15 residues long. Germline CDR1 is MDHEN and CDR2 is SYDVKM. The CDR3 nucleotides are TGTGCCAGCAGTTCCGGGGGGGAGGGGTGGAACGAGCAGTACTTC. Protein: CASSSGGEGWNEQYF.

This chain uses TRBV5-1 with TRBJ2-5, with 13 bases that match TRBD2. V was clipped by 3 bases and J by 4 bases; unmatched bases: 0. The CDR3 extends over 14 amino acids. The V gene's germline CDR1 is SGHRS and CDR2 YFSETQ. CDR3 loop: CASSWTSGRETQYF. DNA of the CDR3: TGCGCCAGCAGCTGGACTAGCGGGAGAGAGACCCAGTACTTC.